The 25 T cell receptor beta chains given below trace back to one sample, sequenced in a study of T cells expressing NK-cell markers. TCRdb reprocessed the 5' RACE reads and keeps a single row for each CDR3 protein, giving no DNA. Its clone listing holds under 500,000 distinct CDR3 sequences. The specimen sequenced was blood T cells: a sorted CD56 or NKG2C T cell subset, CD4+ or CD8+ T cells, or bulk PBMC T cells (not recorded which). The origin of the receptors is a woman between 18 and 70 years old in good health.

This chain links TRBV10-3 with TRBJ2-3. The CDR3 has 15 amino acids. The germline V gene has CDR1 ENHRY and CDR2 SYGVKD. The chain's CDR3 is CAISESRASTDTQYF.

The V call is TRBV7-2, the J call TRBJ2-2. Germline V gives CDR1 SGHTA, CDR2 FQGNSA. The CDR3 length is 14 residues. CDR3 in amino acids: CASSLTSGSGELFF.

The chain has TRBV12-3 or TRBV12-4 and TRBJ1-5; TCRdb proposes TRBD1, but this gene call is untestable without DNA. CDR3 length: 15 residues. CDR3 protein: CASSSSDRNNQPQHF.

The chain links TRBV4-3 to TRBJ1-5; absent DNA, TCRdb's TRBD1 call cannot be checked. The CDR3 has 16 amino acids. The germline V gene has CDR1 LGHNA and CDR2 YSLEER. The CDR3 here is CASSQEWGPGNQPQHF.

V is TRBV2 and J is TRBJ1-5. The CDR3 is made up of 12 amino acids. Looked up from germline, CDR1 is SNHLY and CDR2 is FYNNEI. This CDR3 is CASSESNQPQHF. Together with reference TRBV2 and TRBJ1-5, the CDR3 gives the full variable domain: EPEVTQTPSHQVTQMGQEVILRCVPISNHLYFYWYRQILGQKVEFLVSFYNNEISEKSEIFDDQFSVERPDGSNFTLKIRSTKLEDSAMYFCASSESNQPQHFGDGTRLSIL.

The chain links TRBV12-3 or TRBV12-4 to TRBJ1-2; no DNA is available, so the TRBD1 call from TCRdb remains unchecked. This CDR3 contains 14 residues. The CDR3 loop reads CASTLGGQEGGYTF.

V gene TRBV4-3 combines with J gene TRBJ1-5; TCRdb designates TRBD1, a call that cannot be tested without DNA. The CDR3 length is 16 residues. From germline, CDR1 is LGHNA and CDR2 YSLEER. The chain's CDR3 is CASSQGQGRGNQPQHF.

The CDR3 sequence: CASSLVGQGHTGELFF. The chain is built from TRBV11-2 and TRBJ2-2; the D call from TCRdb, TRBD1, cannot be confirmed without DNA. In germline, CDR1 is SGHAT, CDR2 FQNNGV. The CDR3 has 16 residues.

The chain links TRBV30 to TRBJ2-2; TCRdb designates TRBD1, a call that cannot be tested without DNA. This CDR3 spans 14 amino acids. The V gene's germline CDR1 is GTSNPN and CDR2 SVGIG (reference sequence). This CDR3 is CAWAAQSLPGELFF.

The rearrangement links TRBV4-3 to TRBJ2-3; TCRdb calls TRBD2, which cannot be checked without DNA. The CDR3 length is 15 residues. CDR1 is LGHNA and CDR2 is YSLEER in the germline V gene. The CDR3 is CASSKRGASTDTQYF.

This chain's CDR3 is CASSYRRGETYEQYF. The V gene is TRBV6-5, the J gene TRBJ2-7; TCRdb proposes TRBD1, but this gene call is untestable without DNA. Germline V gives CDR1 MNHEY, CDR2 SVGAGI. The CDR3 runs 15 residues.

The rearrangement uses TRBV5-1 and TRBJ2-3. CDR1 is SGHRS, CDR2 YFSETQ, per germline. This CDR3 region has 13 residues. The CDR3 loop is CVSSPESTDTQYF.

The chain carries TRBV5-1 and TRBJ2-1. Germline values: CDR1 SGHRS, CDR2 YFSETQ. The CDR3 has 13 residues. The CDR3 loop reads CASSGDNHNEQFF.

This rearrangement joins TRBV28 to TRBJ2-1; the D call from TCRdb, TRBD2, cannot be confirmed without DNA. This CDR3 is 16 amino acids long. From germline, CDR1 is MDHEN and CDR2 SYDVKM. The CDR3 is CASRPGTSRTYNEQFF.

The chain employs TRBV28 and TRBJ1-2. Looked up from germline, CDR1 is MDHEN and CDR2 is SYDVKM. The CDR3 loop spans 11 amino acids. The CDR3 is CASSLRGGYTF.

The chain is built from TRBV11-2 and TRBJ2-7; the D call from TCRdb, TRBD2, cannot be confirmed without DNA. Germline V CDR1 and CDR2: SGHAT, FQNNGV. The CDR3 is 17 amino acids. The CDR3 loop reads CASSLETSGSWSYEQYF.

This chain links TRBV20-1 with TRBJ2-1. CDR3 size: 15 residues. Germline lookup yields CDR1 DFQATT and CDR2 SNEGSKA (reference sequence). CDR3 in amino acids: CSARDLLLQVNEQFF.

The chain links TRBV15 to TRBJ2-4; without DNA, the TCRdb call of TRBD2 cannot be checked. The CDR3 loop spans 16 amino acids. Germline V gene lookup returns CDR1 LNHNV and CDR2 YYDKDF (reference sequence). CDR3 protein: CATSRTSGSRSNIQYF.

This rearrangement joins TRBV2 to TRBJ2-7; no DNA is available, so the TRBD2 call from TCRdb remains unchecked. The CDR3 is 18 amino acids. Germline loops: CDR1 SNHLY, CDR2 FYNNEI. CDR3 region: CASSPDSGRAGVPYEQYF.

This rearrangement joins TRBV5-1 to TRBJ2-7; as DNA is missing, the TRBD2 call by TCRdb cannot be tested. Germline CDR1 SGHRS, CDR2 YFSETQ. The CDR3 runs 14 residues. CDR3 region: CASSSIAGAYEQYF. Full variable domain (missing parts from reference TRBV5-1 and TRBJ2-7): KAGVTQTPRYLIKTRGQQVTLSCSPISGHRSVSWYQQTPGQGLQFLFEYFSETQRNKGNFPGRFSGRQFSNSRSEMNVSTLELGDSALYLCASSSIAGAYEQYFGPGTRLTVT.

This chain connects TRBV12-3 or TRBV12-4 to TRBJ1-2. This CDR3 comprises 12 residues. This CDR3 reads CASSPNIYGYTF.

This chain connects TRBV3-1 to TRBJ2-1; TCRdb selects TRBD2, and the lack of DNA leaves this call unchecked. CDR1 and CDR2 (germline): LGHDT, YNNKEL (reference sequence). This CDR3 is built from 15 residues. This CDR3 reads CASSQLAALYNEQFF.

The V gene is TRBV7-9, the J gene TRBJ2-7; the TRBD2 assignment by TCRdb is unverifiable without DNA. The V gene's germline CDR1 is SEHNR and CDR2 FQNEAQ (reference sequence). CDR3 length equals 13 residues. The CDR3 sequence: CASSPPLADEQYF.

This rearrangement joins TRBV7-2 to TRBJ2-2; TCRdb's D call of TRBD2 is untestable without DNA. From germline, CDR1 is SGHTA and CDR2 FQGNSA. The CDR3 has 15 residues. The CDR3 protein is CASSSASGGNGELFF.

The chain couples TRBV6-5 to TRBJ1-1; checking the TCRdb D call of TRBD1 is not possible without DNA. The CDR3 is made up of 13 amino acids. CDR1 and CDR2 (germline): MNHEY, SVGAGI. The chain's CDR3 is CASRYHTGAEAFF.